These 5 T cell receptor beta chains came from one sample sequenced in a study of blood T cells in healthy people across ages. Next came a second PCR, run for about 6 to 11 cycles, which used a sample-barcoded 5' primer along with a J-beta primer mix. TCRdb used MiXCR to reprocess the 5' RACE reads, holding one entry per CDR3 protein. The table lists around 1,900,000 distinct CDR3 sequences, about two fifths of them singletons. Sequenced input: blood. The source of these receptors is a human donor in good health.

This clonotype was recorded at least ten times. The gene calls are TRBV7-9 and TRBJ2-4; 8 positions agree with TRBD1. The trim removed 6 bases at V and 7 bases at J, leaving 14 bases unmatched. Germline V gene lookup returns CDR1 SEHNR and CDR2 FQNEAQ (reference sequence). The CDR3 runs 16 residues. CDR3 protein: CASSSYRGKIGNIQYF. The CDR3 nucleotides read TGTGCCAGCAGTTCATACAGGGGGAAGATTGGTAACATTCAGTACTTC. The whole variable domain, remainder taken from reference TRBV7-9 and TRBJ2-4, is DTGVSQNPRHKITKRGQNVTFRCDPISEHNRLYWYRQTLGQGPEFLTYFQNEAQLEKSRLLSDRFSAERPKGSFSTLEIQRTEQGDSAMYLCASSSYRGKIGNIQYFGAGTRLSVL.

The chain recombines TRBV20-1 with TRBJ2-7, with D perhaps TRBD1 (5 bases). There are 13 residues in the CDR3. The germline V gene has CDR1 DFQATT and CDR2 SNEGSKA (reference sequence). V lost 5 bases to trimming and J lost 2 bases, with 13 bases between them. DNA of the CDR3: TGCAGTGCTTCCCTTGACAGAGCCTACGAGCAGTACTTC. Its translation: CSASLDRAYEQYF.

This clonotype was seen only a few times. The chain recombines TRBV6-2 or TRBV6-3 with TRBJ2-1; TRBD1 is a possible D gene (8 bases). Per germline, CDR1 MNHEY and CDR2 SVGEGT. The CDR3 is made up of 13 amino acids. Trimming left V 7 bases short and J 8 bases short, with 15 bases between. CDR3 residues: CASIRTGRDEQFF. The CDR3 nucleotides are TGTGCCAGCATCCGGACAGGGAGGGATGAGCAGTTCTTC.

The chain recombines TRBV29-1 with TRBJ2-5; 10 bases agree with TRBD1. The J call may not be correct, given that the DNA end is closer to TRBJ2-7. CDR3 size: 14 residues. Germline values: CDR1 SQVTM, CDR2 ANQGSEA. The CDR3 DNA follows: TGCAGCGTTGAGTGTGGGACAGGGGCCGACGAGCAGTACTTC. Translation: CSVECGTGADEQYF.

The table lists this clonotype with a few counts. The V gene is TRBV7-2, the J gene TRBJ2-1, with 7 positions matching TRBD1. The J call is uncertain, as TRBJ2-7 better fits the DNA end. The CDR3 runs to 16 residues. Germline CDR1 reads SGHTA; CDR2 reads FQGNSA. CDR3 bases: TGTGCCAGCAGCTACTCTTTGGGGACAGCCTACAATGAGCAGTACTTC. This sequence encodes CASSYSLGTAYNEQYF.